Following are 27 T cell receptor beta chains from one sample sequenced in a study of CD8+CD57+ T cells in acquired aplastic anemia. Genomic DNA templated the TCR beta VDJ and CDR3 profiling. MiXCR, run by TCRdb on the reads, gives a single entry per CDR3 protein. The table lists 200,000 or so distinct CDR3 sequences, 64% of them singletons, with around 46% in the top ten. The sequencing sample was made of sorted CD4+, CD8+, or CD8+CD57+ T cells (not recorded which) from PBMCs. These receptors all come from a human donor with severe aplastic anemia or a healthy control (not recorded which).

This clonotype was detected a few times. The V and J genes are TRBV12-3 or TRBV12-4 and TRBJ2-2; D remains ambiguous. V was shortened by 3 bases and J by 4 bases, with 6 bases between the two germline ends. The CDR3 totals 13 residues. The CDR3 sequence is CASSFVITGELFF. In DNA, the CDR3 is TGTGCCAGCAGTTTCGTGATCACCGGGGAGCTGTTTTTT.

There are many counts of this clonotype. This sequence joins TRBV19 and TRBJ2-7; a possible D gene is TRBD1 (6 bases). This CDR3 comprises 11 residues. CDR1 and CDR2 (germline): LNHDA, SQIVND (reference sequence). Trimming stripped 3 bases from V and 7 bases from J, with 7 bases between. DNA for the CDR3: TGTGCCAGTAGTATCGGACAGGAGCAGTACTTC. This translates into CASSIGQEQYF.

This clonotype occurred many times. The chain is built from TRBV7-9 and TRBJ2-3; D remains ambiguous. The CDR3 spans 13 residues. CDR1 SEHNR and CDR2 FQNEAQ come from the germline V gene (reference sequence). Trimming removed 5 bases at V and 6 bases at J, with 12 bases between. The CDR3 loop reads CASSPELDDTQYF. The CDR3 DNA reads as TGTGCCAGCAGCCCTGAGCTAGACGATACGCAGTATTTT.

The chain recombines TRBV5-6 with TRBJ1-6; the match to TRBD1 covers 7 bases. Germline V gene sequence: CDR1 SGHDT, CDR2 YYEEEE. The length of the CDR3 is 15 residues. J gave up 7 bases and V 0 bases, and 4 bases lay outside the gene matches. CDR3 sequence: CASSLGAGGNSPLHF. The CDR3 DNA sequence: TGTGCCAGCAGCTTGGGGGCAGGGGGAAATTCACCCCTCCACTTT.

CDR3 sequence (DNA): TGTGCCAGCAGCCGTCCCGGGACAGGGAACCATCCCTACGAGCAGTACTTC. The encoded protein is CASSRPGTGNHPYEQYF. This chain uses TRBV7-2 with TRBJ2-7, with 9 bases fitting TRBD1. CDR1 is SGHTA, CDR2 FQGNSA, per germline. This CDR3 spans 17 amino acids. With V trimmed by 5 bases and J by 2 bases, 13 bases remained unmatched.

CDR3 residues: CATSLGGGSSDTQYF. Here the CDR3 DNA reads TGTGCCACCAGCCTCGGGGGGGGTTCATCAGATACGCAGTATTTT. This rearrangement joins TRBV15 to TRBJ2-3, with 8 bases that match TRBD2. Germline values: CDR1 LNHNV, CDR2 YYDKDF (reference sequence). V shed 5 bases, J shed 4 bases, and the junction held 8 bases outside the gene matches. The CDR3 consists of 15 residues.

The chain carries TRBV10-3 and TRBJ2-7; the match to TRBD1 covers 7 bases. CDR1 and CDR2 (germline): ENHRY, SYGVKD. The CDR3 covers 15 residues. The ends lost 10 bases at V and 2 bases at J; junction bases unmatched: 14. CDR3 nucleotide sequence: TGTGCCAGCACCCCAGGGACAGTGTTTGCCTACGAGCAGTACTTC. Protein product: CASTPGTVFAYEQYF.

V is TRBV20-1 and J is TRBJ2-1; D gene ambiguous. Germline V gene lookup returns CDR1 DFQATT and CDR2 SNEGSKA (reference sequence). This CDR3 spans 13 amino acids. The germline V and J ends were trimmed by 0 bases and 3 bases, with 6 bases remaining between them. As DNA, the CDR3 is TGCAGTGCTAGAGATAAGGACTACAATGAGCAGTTCTTC. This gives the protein CSARDKDYNEQFF.

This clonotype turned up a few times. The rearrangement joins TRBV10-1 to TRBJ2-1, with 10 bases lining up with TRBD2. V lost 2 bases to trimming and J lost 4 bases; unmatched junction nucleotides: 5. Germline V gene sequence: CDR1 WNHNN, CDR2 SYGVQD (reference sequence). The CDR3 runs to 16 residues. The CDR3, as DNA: TGCGCCAGCAGTGAGGCTGGGACTAGCGCGTACAATGAGCAGTTCTTC. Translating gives CASSEAGTSAYNEQFF.

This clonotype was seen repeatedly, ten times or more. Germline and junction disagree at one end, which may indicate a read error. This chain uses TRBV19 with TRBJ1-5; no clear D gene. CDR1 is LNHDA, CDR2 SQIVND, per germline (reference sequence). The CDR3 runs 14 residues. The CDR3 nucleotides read TGTGCCAGTACCCACGGTGGGAGCAATCAGCCCCGGCATTTT. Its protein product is CASTHGGSNQPRHF.

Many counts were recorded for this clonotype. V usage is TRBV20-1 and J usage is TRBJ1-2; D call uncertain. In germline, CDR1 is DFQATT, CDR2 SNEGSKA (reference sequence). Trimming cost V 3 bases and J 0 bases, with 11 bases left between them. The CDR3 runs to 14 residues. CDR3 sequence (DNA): TGCAGTGCTAGGGAGGGAGACCCTAACTATGGCTACACCTTC. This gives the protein CSAREGDPNYGYTF.

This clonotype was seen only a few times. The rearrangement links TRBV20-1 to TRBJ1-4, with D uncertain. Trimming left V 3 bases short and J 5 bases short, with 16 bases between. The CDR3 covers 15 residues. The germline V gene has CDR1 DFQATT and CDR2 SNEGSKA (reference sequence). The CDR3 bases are TGCAGTGCTAGCGCCCCCCAAACGTTAAATGAAAAACTGTTTTTT. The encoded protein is CSASAPQTLNEKLFF.

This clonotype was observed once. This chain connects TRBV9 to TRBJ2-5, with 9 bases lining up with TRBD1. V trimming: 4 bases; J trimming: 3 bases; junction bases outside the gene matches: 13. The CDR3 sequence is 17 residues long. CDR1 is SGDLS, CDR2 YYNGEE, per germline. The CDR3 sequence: CASSRREGGQGKETQYF. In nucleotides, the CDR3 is TGTGCCAGCAGCCGCCGAGAGGGGGGACAGGGAAAAGAGACCCAGTACTTC.

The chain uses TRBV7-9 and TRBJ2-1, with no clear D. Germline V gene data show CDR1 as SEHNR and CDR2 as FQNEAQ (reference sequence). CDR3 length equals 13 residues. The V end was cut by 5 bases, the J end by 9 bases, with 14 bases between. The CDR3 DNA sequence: TGTGCCAGCAGCCCTGTTTCCGGCAGTGAGCAGTTCTTC. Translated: CASSPVSGSEQFF.

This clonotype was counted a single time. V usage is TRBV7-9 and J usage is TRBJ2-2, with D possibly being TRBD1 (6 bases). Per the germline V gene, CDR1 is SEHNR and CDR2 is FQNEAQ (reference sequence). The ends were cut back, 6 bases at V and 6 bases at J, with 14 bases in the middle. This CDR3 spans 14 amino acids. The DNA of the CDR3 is TGTGCCAGCAGACTTAACGAGGGGGCCGGGGAGCTGTTTTTT. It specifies CASRLNEGAGELFF.

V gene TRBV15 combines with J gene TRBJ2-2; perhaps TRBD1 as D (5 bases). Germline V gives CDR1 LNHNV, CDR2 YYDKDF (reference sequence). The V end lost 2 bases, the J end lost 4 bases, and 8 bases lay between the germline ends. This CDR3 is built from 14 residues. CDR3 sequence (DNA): TGTGCCACCAGCAGACGACAGCCCACCGGGGAGCTGTTTTTT. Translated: CATSRRQPTGELFF. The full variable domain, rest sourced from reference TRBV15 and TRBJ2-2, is DAMVIQNPRYQVTQFGKPVTLSCSQTLNHNVMYWYQQKSSQAPKLLFHYYDKDFNNEADTPDNFQSRRPNTSFCFLDIRSPGLGDTAMYLCATSRRQPTGELFFGEGSRLTVL.

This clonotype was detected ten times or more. The CDR3 reads CASSFQGDYGYTF. The CDR3 DNA reads as TGTGCCAGCAGCTTCCAGGGGGACTATGGCTACACCTTC. The chain is built from TRBV7-9 and TRBJ1-2, with TRBD1 matching 7 bases. The germline CDR1 and CDR2 sequences are SEHNR and FQNEAQ (reference sequence). Losses at the gene ends were 3 bases for V and 3 bases for J; bases not matched to a gene: 1. The CDR3 runs to 13 residues.

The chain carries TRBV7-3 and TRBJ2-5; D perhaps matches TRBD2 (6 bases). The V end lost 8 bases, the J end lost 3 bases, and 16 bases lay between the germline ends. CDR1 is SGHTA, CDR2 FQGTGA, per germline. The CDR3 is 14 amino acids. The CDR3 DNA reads TGTGCCAGCTCGCGGGATGCCGCGGAAGAGACCCAGTACTTC. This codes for CASSRDAAEETQYF.

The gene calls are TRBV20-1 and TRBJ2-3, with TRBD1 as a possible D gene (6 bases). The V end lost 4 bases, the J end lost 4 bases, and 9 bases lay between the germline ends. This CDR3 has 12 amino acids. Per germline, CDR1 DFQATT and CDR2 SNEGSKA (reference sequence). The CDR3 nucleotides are TGCAGTGCTAAGGGGGTCGCAGATACGCAGTATTTT. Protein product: CSAKGVADTQYF.

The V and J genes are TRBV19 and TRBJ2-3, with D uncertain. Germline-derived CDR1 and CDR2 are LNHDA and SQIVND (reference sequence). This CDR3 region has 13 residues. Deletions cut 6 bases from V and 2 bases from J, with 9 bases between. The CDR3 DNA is TGTGCCAGTAGCACGTTAGACACAGATACGCAGTATTTT. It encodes CASSTLDTDTQYF.

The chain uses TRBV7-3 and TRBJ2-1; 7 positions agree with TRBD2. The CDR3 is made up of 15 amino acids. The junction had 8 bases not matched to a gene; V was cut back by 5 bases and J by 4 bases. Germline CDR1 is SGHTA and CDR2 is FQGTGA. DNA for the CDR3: TGTGCCAGCAGCGTCCTAGCGGCGAGTTACAATGAGCAGTTCTTC. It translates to CASSVLAASYNEQFF.

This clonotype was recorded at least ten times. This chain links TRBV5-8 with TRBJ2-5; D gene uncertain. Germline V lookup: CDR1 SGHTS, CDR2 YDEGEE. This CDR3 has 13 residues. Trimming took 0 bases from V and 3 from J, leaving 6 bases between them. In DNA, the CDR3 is TGTGCCAGCAGCTTGGGGCAGGAAGAGACCCAGTACTTC. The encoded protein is CASSLGQEETQYF.

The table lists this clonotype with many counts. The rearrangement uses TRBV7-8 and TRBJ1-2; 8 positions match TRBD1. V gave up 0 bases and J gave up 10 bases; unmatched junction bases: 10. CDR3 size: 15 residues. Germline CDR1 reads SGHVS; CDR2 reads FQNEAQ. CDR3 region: CASSLATDRGLIYTF. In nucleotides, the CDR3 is TGTGCCAGCAGCTTAGCGACCGACAGGGGCCTGATCTACACCTTC.

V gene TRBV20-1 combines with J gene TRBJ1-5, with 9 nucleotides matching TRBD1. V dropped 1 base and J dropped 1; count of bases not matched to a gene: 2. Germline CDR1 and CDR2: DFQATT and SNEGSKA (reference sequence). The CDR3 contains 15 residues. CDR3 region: CSARVQGASNQPQHF. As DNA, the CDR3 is TGCAGTGCTAGAGTACAGGGGGCAAGCAATCAGCCCCAGCATTTT.

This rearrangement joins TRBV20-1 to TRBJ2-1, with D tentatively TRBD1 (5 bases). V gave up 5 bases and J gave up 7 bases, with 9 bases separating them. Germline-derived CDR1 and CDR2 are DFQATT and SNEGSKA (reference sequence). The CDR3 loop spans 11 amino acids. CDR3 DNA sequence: TGCAGTGCTTTACAGGAAAATGAGCAGTTCTTC. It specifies CSALQENEQFF.

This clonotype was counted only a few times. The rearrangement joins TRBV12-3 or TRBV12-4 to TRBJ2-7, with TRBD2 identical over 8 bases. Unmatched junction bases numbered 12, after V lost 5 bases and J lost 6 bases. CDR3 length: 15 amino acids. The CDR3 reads CASSLRLARRSEQYF. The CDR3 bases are TGTGCCAGCAGTCTGCGACTAGCGCGACGCTCCGAGCAGTACTTC.

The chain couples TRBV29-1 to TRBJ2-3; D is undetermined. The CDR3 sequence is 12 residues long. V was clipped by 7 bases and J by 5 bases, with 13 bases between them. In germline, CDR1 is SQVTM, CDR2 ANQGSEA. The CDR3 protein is CSALITRDTQYF. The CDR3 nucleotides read TGCAGCGCCCTGATTACCCGAGATACGCAGTATTTT.